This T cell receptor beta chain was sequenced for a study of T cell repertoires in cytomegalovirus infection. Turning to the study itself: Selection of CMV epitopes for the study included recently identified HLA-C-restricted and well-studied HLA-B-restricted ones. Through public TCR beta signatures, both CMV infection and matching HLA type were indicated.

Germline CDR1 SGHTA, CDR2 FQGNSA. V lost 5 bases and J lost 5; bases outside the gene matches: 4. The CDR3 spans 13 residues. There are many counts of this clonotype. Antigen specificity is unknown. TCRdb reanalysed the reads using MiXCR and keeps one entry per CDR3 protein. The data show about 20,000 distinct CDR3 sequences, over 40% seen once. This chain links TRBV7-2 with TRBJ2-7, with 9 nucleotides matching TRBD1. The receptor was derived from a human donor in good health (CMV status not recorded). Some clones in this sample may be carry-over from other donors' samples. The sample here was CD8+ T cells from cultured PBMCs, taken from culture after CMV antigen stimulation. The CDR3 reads CASSPGQGDEQYF. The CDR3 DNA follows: TGTGCCAGCAGCCCGGGACAGGGTGACGAGCAGTACTTC.